These T cell receptor beta chains were read from a single sample in a study of CD8+ T cells in alopecia areata. Produced via immunoSEQ multiplex PCR; TCRdb's table is partial and in-frame only. Of over 150,000 clones detected, about 53% appear once; the ten largest clones hold 10% to 11%. The sequences come from CD8+ T cells sorted from blood, collected at week 24, from a patient treated with tofacitinib. The origin of the receptors is a human donor with alopecia areata. The CDR3 runs from the conserved cysteine through the conserved F or W. D genes are given only for firm matches. Rows may omit the clone size; those that give it use once, few, many or a size class.

v_call	clone_size	j_call	d_call	cdr3_nt	cdr3_aa
TRBV28	.	TRBJ1-5	TRBD1	TGTGCCAGCAGTCCGACAGGGGGTAGCAATCAGCCCCAGCATTTT	CASSPTGGSNQPQHF
TRBV14	.	TRBJ2-7	.	TGTGCCAGCAGCCTACAGGGAGTTGGATACGAGCAGTACTTC	CASSLQGVGYEQYF
TRBV5-1	.	TRBJ1-2	TRBD1	TGCGCCAGCAGCATCGGGACAGGGTTTGGCTACACCTTC	CASSIGTGFGYTF
TRBV5-1	.	TRBJ2-4	TRBD1	TGCGCCAGCCGCACAGGGGGCGTCAAAAACATTCAGTACTTC	CASRTGGVKNIQYF
TRBV9	once	TRBJ2-1	TRBD2	TGTGCCAGCAGCGTAGATGAGCGGGGGGGCCTGGATGAGCAGTTCTTC	CASSVDERGGLDEQFF
TRBV29-1	once	TRBJ2-1	TRBD2	TGCAGCGTCAGCGGGGGGAACACATTCAATGAGCAGTTCTTC	CSVSGGNTFNEQFF
TRBV29-1	.	TRBJ2-2	TRBD2	TGCAGCGTTGAACTAGCGGGGAGGAACACCGGGGAGCTGTTTTTT	CSVELAGRNTGELFF
TRBV19	.	TRBJ2-3	.	TGTGCCAGTAGTACGAACACAGATACGCAGTATTTT	CASSTNTDTQYF
TRBV12-5	.	TRBJ2-5	.	TGTGCTAGTGGTTTGGGCAGGGAGAGCGAGACCCAGTACTTC	CASGLGRESETQYF
TRBV4-3	.	TRBJ2-6	.	TGCGCCAGCAGCCAAGGGCAGGACGCGTTTGGGGCCAACGTCCTGACTTTC	CASSQGQDAFGANVLTF
TRBV29-1	few	TRBJ2-7	.	TGCAGCGCCTCGACTGTCTCCTACGAGCAGTACTTC	CSASTVSYEQYF
TRBV5-1	few	TRBJ2-1	.	TGCGCCAGCCACCCCTCGGGGAGCGGTGAGCAGTTCTTC	CASHPSGSGEQFF
TRBV10-2	.	TRBJ2-1	TRBD1	TGCGCCAGCAGTATTGGACAGGGGGCTCTGAATGAGCAGTTCTTC	CASSIGQGALNEQFF
TRBV10-3	few	TRBJ2-2	.	TGTGCCATCAGTGAGTCCCCGTCAGGGAACACCGGGGAGCTGTTTTTT	CAISESPSGNTGELFF
TRBV5-1	once	TRBJ2-7	.	TGCGCCAGCAGCACTGACGAATTACAAGAGCAGTACTTC	CASSTDELQEQYF
TRBV4-3	.	TRBJ2-7	.	TGCGCCAGCAGCCAAGGAGGCATCTCCTACGAGCAGTACTTC	CASSQGGISYEQYF
TRBV25-1	.	TRBJ1-1	.	TGTGCCAGCAGTGGGGGGCCTGAAGCTTTCTTT	CASSGGPEAFF
TRBV30	.	TRBJ2-6	.	TGTGCCTGGAGTGCAGGGTCTGGGGCCAACGTCCTGACTTTC	CAWSAGSGANVLTF
TRBV29-1	once	TRBJ1-1	.	TGCAGCGTCGAGCCGGACAGGAACACTGAAGCTTTCTTT	CSVEPDRNTEAFF
TRBV6-5	few	TRBJ2-1	TRBD2	TGTGCCAGCAGCCCTAGCGGGGGTGTCTTCAATGAGCAGTTCTTC	CASSPSGGVFNEQFF
TRBV5-4	few	TRBJ2-7	TRBD1	TGTGCCAGCAGCTTTGGACAGGGCCCCTACGAGCAGTACTTC	CASSFGQGPYEQYF
TRBV25-1	few	TRBJ1-4	TRBD1	TGTGCCAGCAGTGAGGGTCTAACAGGGGGCCGTGAAAAACTGTTTTTT	CASSEGLTGGREKLFF
TRBV2	.	TRBJ1-5	.	TGTGCCAGCAGTCACGGAACGGAGGGGTATCAGCCCCAGCATTTT	CASSHGTEGYQPQHF
TRBV11-2	.	TRBJ2-1	.	TGTGCCAGCAGCTCCGAGCGGGCCTATAAGGTTGAGCAGTTCTTC	CASSSERAYKVEQFF
TRBV7-6	once	TRBJ1-4	.	TGTGCCAGCAGCTTAGGGAGGGACCTCTCAACTAATGAAAAACTGTTTTTT	CASSLGRDLSTNEKLFF
TRBV4-3	few	TRBJ2-5	.	TGCGCCAGCAGCCAAGATGGCGGGGCACAAGAGACCCAGTACTTC	CASSQDGGAQETQYF
TRBV30	.	TRBJ1-5	.	TGTGCCTGGACCCCAGGAACCAGCAATCAGCCCCAGCATTTT	CAWTPGTSNQPQHF
TRBV11-3	.	TRBJ2-3	TRBD1	TGTGCCAGCAGCGACCGGGACAGCGGCACAGATACGCAGTATTTT	CASSDRDSGTDTQYF
TRBV15	.	TRBJ2-7	.	TGTGCCACCAGCAGAGACCAGGGACTCATTCACGAGCAGTACTTC	CATSRDQGLIHEQYF
TRBV2	.	TRBJ1-5	TRBD1	TGTGCCAGCAGCTGGACAGGGAGCCAGCCCCAGCATTTT	CASSWTGSQPQHF
TRBV5-1	few	TRBJ2-1	.	TGCGCCAGCAGCTTGGAGGGTAATGAGCAGTTCTTC	CASSLEGNEQFF
TRBV27	.	TRBJ2-5	.	TGTGCCAGCAGAGACGGACTCGCGTCCCAGTACTTC	CASRDGLASQYF
TRBV14	few	TRBJ1-2	TRBD1	TGTGCCAGCAGCCAAGGAGCGGACAGGGATAACGGCTACACCTTC	CASSQGADRDNGYTF
TRBV29-1	few	TRBJ1-2	TRBD1	TGCAGCGTTGATATAAGGACAGGGGGCGACTATGGCTACACCTTC	CSVDIRTGGDYGYTF
TRBV2	few	TRBJ2-7	.	TGTGCCAGCAGCGACTCCTACGAGCAGTACTTC	CASSDSYEQYF
TRBV27	.	TRBJ2-2	.	TGTGCCAGCACAGGGAACCCGAACACCGGGGAGCTGTTTTTT	CASTGNPNTGELFF
TRBV30	.	TRBJ2-7	.	TGTGCCGGAAGAACTACTCACCGGGCATCCTACGAGCAGTACTTC	CAGRTTHRASYEQYF
TRBV5-1	.	TRBJ2-1	TRBD1	TGCGCCAGCAGACCGGGACAGGAGACATACAATGAGCAGTTCTTC	CASRPGQETYNEQFF
TRBV4-1	.	TRBJ2-6	.	TGCGCCAGCAGCCAACTGACAGCCGTGTCTGGGGCCAACGTCCTGACTTTC	CASSQLTAVSGANVLTF
TRBV14	.	TRBJ1-2	.	TGTGCCAGCAGCCAGGGGGGACCGGCCCTCTATGGCTACACCTTC	CASSQGGPALYGYTF